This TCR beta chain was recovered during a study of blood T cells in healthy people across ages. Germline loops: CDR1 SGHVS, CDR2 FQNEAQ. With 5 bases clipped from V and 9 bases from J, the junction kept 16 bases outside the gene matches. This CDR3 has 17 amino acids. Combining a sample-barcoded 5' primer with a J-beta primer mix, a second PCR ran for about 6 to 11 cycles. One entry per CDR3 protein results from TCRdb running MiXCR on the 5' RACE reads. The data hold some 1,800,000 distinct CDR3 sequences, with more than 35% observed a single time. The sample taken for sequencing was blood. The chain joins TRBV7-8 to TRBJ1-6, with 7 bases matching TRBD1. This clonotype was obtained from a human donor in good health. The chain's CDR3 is CASSLNPRQGSPSPLHF. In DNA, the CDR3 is TGTGCCAGCAGCCTAAACCCTCGACAGGGTAGCCCTTCACCCCTCCACTTT.